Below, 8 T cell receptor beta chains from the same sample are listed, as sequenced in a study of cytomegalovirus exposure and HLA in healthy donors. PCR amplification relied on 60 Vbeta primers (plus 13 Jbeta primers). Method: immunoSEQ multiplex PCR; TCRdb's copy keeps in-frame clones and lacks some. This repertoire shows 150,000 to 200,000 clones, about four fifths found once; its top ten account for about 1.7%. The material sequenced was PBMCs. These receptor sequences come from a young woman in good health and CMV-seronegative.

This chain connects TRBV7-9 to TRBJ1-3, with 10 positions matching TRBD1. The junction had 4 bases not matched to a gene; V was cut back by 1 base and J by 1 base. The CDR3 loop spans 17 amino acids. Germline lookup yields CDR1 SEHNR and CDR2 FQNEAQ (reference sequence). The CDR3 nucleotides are TGTGCCAGCAGCTTAGGGGGGACAGGGGCATCTGGAAACACCATATATTTT. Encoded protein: CASSLGGTGASGNTIYF.

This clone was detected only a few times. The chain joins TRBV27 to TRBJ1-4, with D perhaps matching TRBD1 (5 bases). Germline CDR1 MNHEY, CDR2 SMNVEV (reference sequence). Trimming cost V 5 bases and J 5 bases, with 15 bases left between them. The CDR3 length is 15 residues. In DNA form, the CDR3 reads TGTGCCAGCAGTCCTCCATCTCAGGGAAATGAAAAACTGTTTTTT. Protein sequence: CASSPPSQGNEKLFF. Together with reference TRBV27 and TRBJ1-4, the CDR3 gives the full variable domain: EAQVTQNPRYLITVTGKKLTVTCSQNMNHEYMSWYRQDPGLGLRQIYYSMNVEVTDKGDVPEGYKVSRKEKRNFPLILESPSPNQTSLYFCASSPPSQGNEKLFFGSGTQLSVL.

Here the CDR3 reads CASSQGLASGTGGAYEQFF. The CDR3 DNA is TGCGCCAGCAGCCAAGGGCTGGCTAGCGGGACGGGAGGGGCGTATGAGCAGTTCTTC. This chain links TRBV4-3 with TRBJ2-1; TRBD2 matches at 9 bases. In germline, CDR1 is LGHNA, CDR2 YSLEER. Losses at the gene ends were 1 base for V and 8 bases for J; bases not matched to a gene: 18. CDR3 size: 19 residues.

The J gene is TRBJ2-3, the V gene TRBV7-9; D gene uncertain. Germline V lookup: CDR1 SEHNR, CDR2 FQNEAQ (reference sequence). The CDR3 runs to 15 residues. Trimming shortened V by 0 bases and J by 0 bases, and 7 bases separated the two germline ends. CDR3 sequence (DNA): TGTGCCAGCAGCTTAGCGGCGGCTAGCACAGATACGCAGTATTTT. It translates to CASSLAAASTDTQYF.

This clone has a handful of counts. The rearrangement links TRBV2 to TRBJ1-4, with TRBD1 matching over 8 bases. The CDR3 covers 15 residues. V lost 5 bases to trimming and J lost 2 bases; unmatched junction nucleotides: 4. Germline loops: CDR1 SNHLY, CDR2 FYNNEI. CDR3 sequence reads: CASSSTGGTNEKLFF. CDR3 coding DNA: TGTGCCAGCAGTTCTACAGGGGGGACTAATGAAAAACTGTTTTTT. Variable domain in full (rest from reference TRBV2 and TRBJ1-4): EPEVTQTPSHQVTQMGQEVILRCVPISNHLYFYWYRQILGQKVEFLVSFYNNEISEKSEIFDDQFSVERPDGSNFTLKIRSTKLEDSAMYFCASSSTGGTNEKLFFGSGTQLSVL.

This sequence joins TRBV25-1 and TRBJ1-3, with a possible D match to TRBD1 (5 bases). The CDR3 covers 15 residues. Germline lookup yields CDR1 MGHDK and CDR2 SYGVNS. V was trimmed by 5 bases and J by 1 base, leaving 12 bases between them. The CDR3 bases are TGTGCCAGCAGTAAAGTTCAGGGATCTGGAAACACCATATATTTT. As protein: CASSKVQGSGNTIYF.

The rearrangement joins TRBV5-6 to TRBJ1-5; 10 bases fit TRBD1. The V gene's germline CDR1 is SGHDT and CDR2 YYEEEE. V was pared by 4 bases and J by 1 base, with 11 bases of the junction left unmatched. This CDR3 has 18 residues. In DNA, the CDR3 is TGTGCCAGCAGCCACCGTAATAGACAGGGGGCAAGCAATCAGCCCCAGCATTTT. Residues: CASSHRNRQGASNQPQHF.

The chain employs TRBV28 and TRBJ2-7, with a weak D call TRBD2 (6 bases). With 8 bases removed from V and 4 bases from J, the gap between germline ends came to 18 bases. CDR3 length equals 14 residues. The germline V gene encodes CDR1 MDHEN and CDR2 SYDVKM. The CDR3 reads CASHGGTRSYEQYF. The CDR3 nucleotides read TGTGCCAGCCATGGTGGGACTCGTAGTTACGAGCAGTACTTC. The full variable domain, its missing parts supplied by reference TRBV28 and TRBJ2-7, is DVKVTQSSRYLVKRTGEKVFLECVQDMDHENMFWYRQDPGLGLRLIYFSYDVKMKEKGDIPEGYSVSREKKERFSLILESASTNQTSMYLCASHGGTRSYEQYFGPGTRLTVT.